Reported below is one T cell receptor (beta chain). Although they were nominally healthy when sampled, donors likely had unrecorded immune exposures. These data come from a study of cytomegalovirus exposure and HLA in healthy donors. Germline loops: CDR1 MGHRA, CDR2 YSYEKL. This CDR3 spans 14 amino acids. With V trimmed by 0 bases and J by 15 bases, 11 bases remained unmatched. A multiplex PCR was run with 60 Vbeta primers and 13 Jbeta primers. Assay: immunoSEQ multiplex PCR; the TCRdb copy retains only in-frame clones and omits some. Of under 200,000 clones in the sample, approximately 82% were seen once.

The chain has TRBV4-1 and TRBJ2-1; 7 positions match TRBD2. The TCR comes from a woman aged 18-35 years in good health and CMV-seronegative. The sequencing sample was made of PBMCs. CDR3 in amino acids: CASSQEEGTTLPFF. The CDR3 DNA is TGCGCCAGCAGCCAAGAGGAGGGGACTACCCTACCGTTCTTC.